This TCR beta chain was recovered during a study of shared clonotypes between healthy human individuals. The genomic DNA of each subset was split evenly across several immunoSEQ plates. TCRdb keeps only in-frame clones here, not all; method: immunoSEQ multiplex PCR. The sample has about 680,000 clones; just over 90% are singletons. The CDR3 sequence is 16 residues long. Germline lookup yields CDR1 LGHNA and CDR2 YSLEER. V was pared by 4 bases and J by 7 bases, with 5 bases of the junction left unmatched. The naive CD8 population came from CD45RO-negative cells selected for CCR7, without terminally differentiated effector memory CD45RA+ cells.

V and J are TRBV4-3 and TRBJ2-1, with 15 bases identical to TRBD2. The source material was naive CD8+ T cells sorted from blood. This receptor was taken from a man aged 25-40 years in good health. The CDR3 nucleotides read TGCGCCAGCAGCCTGGGGACTAGCGGGAGGAAAAATGAGCAGTTCTTC. It encodes CASSLGTSGRKNEQFF.